Here is one T cell receptor (beta chain) with its context. Antigen specificity is unknown. The CDR3 runs 17 residues. Trimming left V 5 bases short and J 1 base short, with 20 bases between. The germline V gene encodes CDR1 SEHNR and CDR2 FQNEAQ (reference sequence). The sample originates from a study of cytomegalovirus exposure and HLA in healthy donors. Study overall: Caucasian-associated ancestry cluster membership applied to 75% to 85% of several hundred genotyped donors. The study's findings and limits: A later analysis linked a missense variant in DCLRE1C to the trimming of TCR beta V and J genes. Confirmation in vitro established that a few CMV-associated chains were specific for CMV antigens. It has been reported that TCR beta sequences accurately predicted the HLA-A and HLA-B alleles of most subjects.

The PCR ran on 60 Vbeta and 13 Jbeta primers. Generated by immunoSEQ multiplex PCR, the TCRdb table keeps only in-frame clones and is missing some. The repertoire holds around 150,000 clones, with 75% to 90% as singletons. The V call is TRBV7-9, the J call TRBJ1-1; the D gene is possibly TRBD1 (5 bases). Sequencing was done on a sample of PBMCs. This TCR derives from a man aged 50 to 59 in good health and CMV-seropositive. CDR3 loop: CASSTTGRGSENTEAFF. As DNA, the CDR3 is TGTGCCAGCAGCACTACAGGACGAGGCAGCGAGAACACTGAAGCTTTCTTT.